These 5 T cell receptor beta chains came from one sample sequenced in a study of blood T cell repertoires in COVID-19. TCRdb's table, derived via immunoSEQ multiplex PCR, lists solely in-frame clones and lacks some. The repertoire holds around 230,000 clones, 70% to 90% seen once, with about 2% in the top ten. What was sequenced was peripheral blood. All receptors come from a man aged 25-40 years who had recovered from COVID-19.

This chain joins TRBV30 and TRBJ2-4; 9 bases match TRBD2. The germline V gene encodes CDR1 GTSNPN and CDR2 SVGIG (reference sequence). Trimming cost V 4 bases and J 0 bases; bases outside gene matches: 16. The CDR3 runs 19 residues. In nucleotides, the CDR3 is TGTGCCTGGACCCGAAGGTGGCGGGGGGGACCACTAGCCAAAAACATTCAGTACTTC. Amino acid sequence: CAWTRRWRGGPLAKNIQYF.

The gene calls are TRBV3-1 (or the pseudogene TRBV3-2) and TRBJ1-1; D possibly corresponds to TRBD1 (5 bases). From germline, CDR1 is LGHDT and CDR2 YNNKEL (reference sequence). Trimming removed 0 bases at V and 4 bases at J, with 15 bases between. The CDR3 sequence is 16 residues long. The DNA of the CDR3 is TGTGCCAGCAGCCAAGAAGGCGGGGCCCTGGGCACTGAAGCTTTCTTT. Protein sequence: CASSQEGGALGTEAFF.

The chain joins TRBV21-1 to TRBJ2-1; TRBD1, the D gene given by the table, was not confirmed from the DNA. TRBV21-1 is labeled a pseudogene. The CDR3 has 15 amino acids. The CDR3 sequence is CASSINRVPYNEQFF. The CDR3 DNA sequence: TGTGCCAGCAGCATCAACAGGGTCCCCTACAATGAGCAGTTCTTC.

This rearrangement joins TRBV6-1 to TRBJ1-2; a weak D match, TRBD1 (5 bases). Per the germline V gene, CDR1 is MNHNS and CDR2 is SASEGT. CDR3 length: 14 amino acids. The V gene lost 6 bases and the J gene lost 3 bases, with 14 bases spanning the gap. The CDR3: CASRSEGLDYGYTF. Written as DNA, the CDR3 is TGTGCCAGCAGGTCGGAGGGACTTGACTATGGCTACACCTTC.

This clone was observed a few times. The chain employs TRBV4-2 and TRBJ2-2; 10 bases map to TRBD2. Germline assignment: CDR1 LGHNA and CDR2 YNFKEQ. V shed 0 bases and J 4 bases; nucleotides not matched to a gene: 5. This CDR3 region has 17 residues. This chain's CDR3 is CASSQEYLAGVTGELFF. Written as DNA, the CDR3 is TGTGCCAGCAGCCAAGAGTACCTAGCGGGGGTCACCGGGGAGCTGTTTTTT.